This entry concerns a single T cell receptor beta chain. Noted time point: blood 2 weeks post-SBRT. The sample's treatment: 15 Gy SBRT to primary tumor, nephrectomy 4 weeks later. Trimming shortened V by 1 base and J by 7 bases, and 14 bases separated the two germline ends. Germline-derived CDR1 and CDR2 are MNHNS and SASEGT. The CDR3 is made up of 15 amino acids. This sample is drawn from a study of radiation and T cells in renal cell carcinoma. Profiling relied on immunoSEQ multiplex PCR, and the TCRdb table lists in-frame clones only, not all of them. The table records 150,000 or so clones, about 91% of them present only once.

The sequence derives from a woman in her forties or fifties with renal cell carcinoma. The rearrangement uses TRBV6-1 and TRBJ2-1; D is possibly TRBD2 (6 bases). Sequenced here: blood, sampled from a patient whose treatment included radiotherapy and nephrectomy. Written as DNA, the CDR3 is TGTGCCAGCAGTGAAGGGGGGGACCTCGGGAATGAGCAGTTCTTC. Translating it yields CASSEGGDLGNEQFF.